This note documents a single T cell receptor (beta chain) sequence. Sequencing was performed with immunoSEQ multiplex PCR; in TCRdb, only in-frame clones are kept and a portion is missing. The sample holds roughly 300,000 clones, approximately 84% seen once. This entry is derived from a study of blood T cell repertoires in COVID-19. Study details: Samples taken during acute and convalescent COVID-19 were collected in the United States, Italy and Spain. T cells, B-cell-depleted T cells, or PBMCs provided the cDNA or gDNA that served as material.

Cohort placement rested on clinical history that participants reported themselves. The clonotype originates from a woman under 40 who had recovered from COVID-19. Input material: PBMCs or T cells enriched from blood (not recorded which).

In DNA form, the CDR3 reads TGTGCCAGCAGATTTGGCTTCGGGACAGGGGACGTTGAAGCTTTCTTT. Its translation: CASRFGFGTGDVEAFF. The rearrangement links TRBV7-9 to TRBJ1-1, with 10 bases fitting TRBD1. Unmatched junction bases numbered 14, after V lost 6 bases and J lost 7 bases. The CDR3 totals 16 residues. Germline assignment: CDR1 SEHNR and CDR2 FQNEAQ (reference sequence).